Listed here are 26 T cell receptor beta chains from one sample, sequenced in a study of cytomegalovirus exposure and HLA in healthy donors. TCRdb keeps only in-frame clones here, not all; method: immunoSEQ multiplex PCR. Of some 140,000 clones listed, roughly four fifths were seen once; the top ten hold 30%. The sample consisted of PBMCs. These TCRs come from a man aged 25-45 years in good health and CMV-seropositive.

The gene calls are TRBV7-7 and TRBJ2-2; D is perhaps TRBD2 (7 bases). Per germline, CDR1 SSHAT and CDR2 FNYEAQ (reference sequence). V was pared by 5 bases and J by 6 bases, with 16 bases between. This CDR3 is built from 15 residues. Here the CDR3 reads CASSNITGRAGELFF. As DNA, the CDR3 is TGTGCCAGCAGCAACATTACAGGGAGGGCCGGGGAGCTGTTTTTT.

The rearrangement links TRBV27 to TRBJ1-1; 7 positions agree with TRBD1. Germline CDR1 MNHEY, CDR2 SMNVEV (reference sequence). With 3 bases clipped from V and 10 bases from J, the junction kept 17 bases outside the gene matches. This CDR3 spans 16 amino acids. The CDR3 nucleotides are TGTGCCAGCAGTTTTTCTGGACAGGACCTTCAACGTCGAGCTTTCTTT. Translating gives CASSFSGQDLQRRAFF.

In its sample, this clone was seen once. V is TRBV5-1 and J is TRBJ2-3, with 11 nucleotides matching TRBD2. The CDR3 loop spans 18 amino acids. Germline V gene data show CDR1 as SGHRS and CDR2 as YFSETQ. The ends lost 3 bases at V and 3 bases at J; junction bases unmatched: 12. CDR3 nucleotides: TGCGCCAGCAGCTCCTTGAGTAGCGGGAGGGCAGCGACAGATACGCAGTATTTT. Translation gives CASSSLSSGRAATDTQYF.

V is TRBV7-6 and J is TRBJ2-7; 7 bases are a match to TRBD2. The length of the CDR3 is 14 residues. Germline lookup yields CDR1 SGHVS and CDR2 FNYEAQ. After removal of 1 base from V and 2 bases from J, the junction contained 2 bases not matched to a gene. The CDR3 here is CASSLDGRTYEQYF. The CDR3 nucleotides are TGTGCCAGCAGCTTAGACGGGAGGACCTACGAGCAGTACTTC.

To note about this clone: Distinct nucleotide sequences in the sample also encode this CDR3. In DNA, the CDR3 is TGTGCCAGCAGTTCGAGCACAGATACGCAGTATTTT. It yields the protein CASSSSTDTQYF. The chain employs TRBV6-5 and TRBJ2-3, with unresolved D. This CDR3 is 12 amino acids long. Per the germline V gene, CDR1 is MNHEY and CDR2 is SVGAGI. Trimming cost V 4 bases and J 0 bases, with 2 bases left between them.

The CDR3, as DNA: TGTGCCAGCAGCGGGGGGGTTAGCTACGAGCAGTACTTC. It specifies CASSGGVSYEQYF. The V call is TRBV2, the J call TRBJ2-7; TRBD2 matches at 8 bases. CDR1 and CDR2 from the germline V gene are SNHLY and FYNNEI. J lost 3 bases, V lost 6 bases, and 4 bases had no gene match. This CDR3 is 13 amino acids long. Supplemented by reference TRBV2 and TRBJ2-7, the full variable domain reads EPEVTQTPSHQVTQMGQEVILRCVPISNHLYFYWYRQILGQKVEFLVSFYNNEISEKSEIFDDQFSVERPDGSNFTLKIRSTKLEDSAMYFCASSGGVSYEQYFGPGTRLTVT.

J is TRBJ2-5 and V is TRBV10-3, with 13 bases matching TRBD2. CDR1 and CDR2 from the germline V gene are ENHRY and SYGVKD. Trimming cost V 3 bases and J 7 bases; bases outside gene matches: 5. The CDR3 runs to 15 residues. CDR3 region: CAISDPTSGRRTQYF. DNA of the CDR3: TGTGCCATCAGTGATCCGACTAGCGGGAGGAGGACCCAGTACTTC.

CDR3: CASSLDGGSYNEQFF. CDR3 DNA sequence: TGTGCCAGCAGCTTGGACGGGGGGTCCTACAATGAGCAGTTCTTC. The V and J genes are TRBV5-4 and TRBJ2-1, with 7 bases matching TRBD2. Unmatched junction bases numbered 1, after V lost 0 bases and J lost 1 base. The CDR3 extends over 15 amino acids. CDR1 SGHNT and CDR2 YYREEE come from the germline V gene (reference sequence).

The rearrangement links TRBV25-1 to TRBJ1-3, with 9 bases matching TRBD1. This CDR3 comprises 15 residues. Trimming cost V 6 bases and J 3 bases; bases outside gene matches: 6. The germline CDR1 and CDR2 sequences are MGHDK and SYGVNS. CDR3 nucleotide sequence: TGTGCCAGCAGGCTACAGGGGGCTGTTGGAAACACCATATATTTT. Residues: CASRLQGAVGNTIYF.

The V gene is TRBV11-2, the J gene TRBJ2-7; 8 positions agree with TRBD1. J lost 5 bases, V lost 3 bases, and 6 bases had no gene match. The germline V gene has CDR1 SGHAT and CDR2 FQNNGV. The CDR3 is made up of 14 amino acids. CDR3 in DNA: TGTGCCAGCAGCTTCGGGACAGGAGGCCACGAGCAGTACTTC. Protein product: CASSFGTGGHEQYF.

The genes are TRBV18 and TRBJ1-6; tentatively, D is TRBD1 (5 bases). This CDR3 spans 15 amino acids. The V gene lost 3 bases and the J gene lost 4 bases, with 10 bases spanning the gap. Per the germline V gene, CDR1 is KGHSH and CDR2 is LQKENI. CDR3 coding DNA: TGTGCCAGCTCACCCGGGACTCAATATAATTCACCCCTCCACTTT. This sequence encodes CASSPGTQYNSPLHF.

The V and J genes are TRBV10-3 and TRBJ1-5; TRBD1 matches 7 bases. This CDR3 comprises 15 residues. The J segment lost 6 bases and the V segment lost 2 bases, leaving 7 bases of the junction unmatched. The germline V gene encodes CDR1 ENHRY and CDR2 SYGVKD. CDR3 region: CAISEGTQGPQPQHF. CDR3 coding DNA: TGTGCCATCAGTGAGGGGACACAGGGGCCTCAGCCCCAGCATTTT.

The chain is built from TRBV4-3 and TRBJ2-1; the D gene is possibly TRBD2 (5 bases). Between the trimmed V and J ends, which lost 0 bases and 6 bases, there was a span of 18 bases. The CDR3 consists of 17 residues. The V gene's germline CDR1 is LGHNA and CDR2 YSLEER. The CDR3 coding sequence is TGCGCCAGCAGCCAAGAGGGTCTAGCCCTTAGCATCAATGAGCAGTTCTTC. Its protein product is CASSQEGLALSINEQFF.

J is TRBJ1-1 and V is TRBV18, with TRBD1 matching 7 bases. CDR1 is KGHSH and CDR2 is LQKENI in the germline V gene. This CDR3 has 15 residues. V shed 0 bases and J 3 bases; nucleotides not matched to a gene: 4. The CDR3 protein is CASSPPKGAYTEAFF. The CDR3 coding sequence is TGTGCCAGCTCACCACCAAAGGGGGCTTACACTGAAGCTTTCTTT.

This rearrangement joins TRBV5-4 to TRBJ2-3; 8 bases align to TRBD1. There are 15 residues in the CDR3. The junction had 5 bases not matched to a gene; V was cut back by 4 bases and J by 1 base. Looked up from germline, CDR1 is SGHNT and CDR2 is YYREEE (reference sequence). CDR3 sequence reads: CASSGGQGRTDTQYF. CDR3 sequence (DNA): TGTGCCAGCAGCGGCGGACAGGGTCGCACAGATACGCAGTATTTT. Full variable domain (remainder filled in from reference TRBV5-4 and TRBJ2-3): ETGVTQSPTHLIKTRGQQVTLRCSSQSGHNTVSWYQQALGQGPQFIFQYYREEENGRGNFPPRFSGLQFPNYSSELNVNALELDDSALYLCASSGGQGRTDTQYFGPGTRLTVL.

This chain joins TRBV11-2 and TRBJ1-2; possibly TRBD1 for D (5 bases). The germline V gene has CDR1 SGHAT and CDR2 FQNNGV. V lost 5 bases, J lost 8 bases, and 15 bases lay in between. The CDR3 loop spans 13 amino acids. DNA of the CDR3: TGTGCCAGCAGCCCCGACAGCTTCTGGGGCTACACCTTC. Translating gives CASSPDSFWGYTF. The entire variable domain, with the rest obtained from reference TRBV11-2 and TRBJ1-2, is as follows: EAGVAQSPRYKIIEKRQSVAFWCNPISGHATLYWYQQILGQGPKLLIQFQNNGVVDDSQLPKDRFSAERLKGVDSTLKIQPAKLEDSAVYLCASSPDSFWGYTFGSGTRLTVV.

The genes are TRBV6-1 and TRBJ1-2, with D possibly TRBD1 on 6 matching bases. This CDR3 contains 14 residues. Trimming left V 7 bases short and J 4 bases short, with 16 bases between. Germline loops: CDR1 MNHNS, CDR2 SASEGT. CDR3 coding DNA: TGTGCCAGCACGGAGAGAGGGGGGGTCTATGGCTACACCTTC. Amino acid sequence: CASTERGGVYGYTF.

The genes are TRBV6-4 and TRBJ2-3; 10 nucleotides agree with TRBD2. Germline loops: CDR1 MRHNA, CDR2 SNTAGT. CDR3 length equals 16 residues. Trimming cost V 2 bases and J 4 bases; bases outside gene matches: 6. CDR3 DNA: TGTGCCAGCAGTGACGAGGCTAGCGGGAGTCCAGATACGCAGTATTTT. It encodes CASSDEASGSPDTQYF.

The chain joins TRBV29-1 to TRBJ1-2; 9 bases line up with TRBD1. This CDR3 is 13 amino acids long. Trimming removed 7 bases from V and 7 bases from J; junction bases left unmatched: 10. Germline CDR1 is SQVTM and CDR2 is ANQGSEA. The CDR3 spells CSAKPGQGSGYTF. CDR3 DNA sequence: TGCAGCGCCAAACCGGGACAGGGCAGTGGCTACACCTTC.

The chain links TRBV5-5 to TRBJ2-3; D is unresolved. This CDR3 is 15 amino acids long. Trimming stripped 3 bases from V and 2 bases from J, with 13 bases between. Germline V gene sequence: CDR1 SGHKS, CDR2 YYEKEE (reference sequence). CDR3 protein: CASSSSPRSTDTQYF. For the CDR3, the DNA is TGTGCCAGCAGCTCCTCCCCTAGGTCCACAGATACGCAGTATTTT. Full variable domain (remainder filled in from reference TRBV5-5 and TRBJ2-3): DAGVTQSPTHLIKTRGQQVTLRCSPISGHKSVSWYQQVLGQGPQFIFQYYEKEERGRGNFPDRFSARQFPNYSSELNVNALLLGDSALYLCASSSSPRSTDTQYFGPGTRLTVL.

The chain employs TRBV9 and TRBJ2-1; D is perhaps TRBD2 (7 bases). Trimming cost V 0 bases and J 6 bases, with 19 bases left between them. The germline V gene encodes CDR1 SGDLS and CDR2 YYNGEE. This CDR3 region has 17 residues. The chain's CDR3 is CASSVAGGRGGSNEQFF. The CDR3 bases are TGTGCCAGCAGCGTAGCCGGCGGGAGAGGGGGGAGCAATGAGCAGTTCTTC.

This clone has only a few counts. The chain employs TRBV7-9 and TRBJ1-2; D perhaps matches TRBD1 (5 bases). This CDR3 contains 13 residues. V was trimmed by 5 bases and J by 3 bases, leaving 10 bases between them. The germline V gene has CDR1 SEHNR and CDR2 FQNEAQ (reference sequence). CDR3 DNA sequence: TGTGCCAGCAGCCAGGGAATGGACTATGGCTACACCTTC. Protein: CASSQGMDYGYTF.

The rearrangement uses TRBV20-1 and TRBJ2-7; D is unresolved. The CDR3 length is 11 residues. V lost 6 bases and J 2 bases, leaving 8 bases between the germline ends. Germline lookup yields CDR1 DFQATT and CDR2 SNEGSKA (reference sequence). The CDR3 DNA reads as TGCAGTGCCCGCGCGACCTACGAGCAGTACTTC. Translating it yields CSARATYEQYF.

V gene TRBV5-1 combines with J gene TRBJ2-7; no clear D. Trimming cost V 0 bases and J 4 bases, with 11 bases left between them. The CDR3 contains 14 residues. Germline V gene lookup returns CDR1 SGHRS and CDR2 YFSETQ. The CDR3 region has the DNA TGCGCCAGCAGCTTGGTAGGCCCGACTTACGAGCAGTACTTC. Its protein is CASSLVGPTYEQYF.

V and J are TRBV6-5 and TRBJ2-1, with 7 bases that match TRBD2. There are 13 residues in the CDR3. With 4 bases clipped from V and 9 bases from J, the junction kept 6 bases outside the gene matches. CDR1 and CDR2 from the germline V gene are MNHEY and SVGAGI. The CDR3 sequence: CASSWTREVEQFF. The CDR3 DNA reads TGTGCCAGCAGTTGGACACGGGAGGTTGAGCAGTTCTTC.

This chain joins TRBV23-1 and TRBJ2-7; 7 bases agree with TRBD1. TRBV23-1 is treated as an ORF (open reading frame) with a function not yet certain. V shed 0 bases and J 5 bases; nucleotides not matched to a gene: 22. There are 20 residues in the CDR3. The CDR3 sequence: CASSQSKGQGDSTPSHEQYF. The CDR3 bases are TGCGCCAGCAGTCAATCGAAGGGGCAGGGGGATTCTACACCGTCTCACGAGCAGTACTTC.